The 27 T cell receptor beta chains given below trace back to one sample, sequenced in a study of PD-1 blockade in classical Hodgkin lymphoma. Clones were read by immunoSEQ multiplex PCR, and TCRdb kept only the in-frame ones, dropping some. The sample lists about 110,000 clones, approximately 90% seen once, with 20% in the top ten. Autologous stem cell transplantation was followed by relapse in every patient, and brentuximab vedotin exposure varied. This specimen consisted of peripheral blood mononuclear cells (PBMCs), obtained before the second cycle of nivolumab. The receptor source for this set is a human donor with classical Hodgkin lymphoma.

The chain is built from TRBV7-2 and TRBJ1-2; D unresolved. The germline V gene encodes CDR1 SGHTA and CDR2 FQGNSA. CDR3 size: 15 residues. V lost 5 bases to trimming and J lost 10 bases, with 23 bases between them. Here the CDR3 reads CASSPDGLPLLTYTF. The CDR3 DNA reads TGTGCCAGCAGCCCGGACGGTCTCCCTTTATTGACCTACACCTTC.

The J gene is TRBJ2-7, the V gene TRBV30; D gene ambiguous. CDR3 size: 11 residues. V shed 3 bases and J shed 7 bases, with 10 bases lying between them. Germline loops: CDR1 GTSNPN, CDR2 SVGIG (reference sequence). Written as DNA, the CDR3 is TGTGCCTGGAGAAGAGTTGGGGAGCAGTACTTC. This gives the protein CAWRRVGEQYF.

This clone was counted a few times. The rearrangement links TRBV4-1 to TRBJ1-5, with a weak D call TRBD1 (6 bases). V was cut by 4 bases and J by 3 bases, with 10 bases left in between. The CDR3 covers 14 residues. From germline, CDR1 is MGHRA and CDR2 YSYEKL. The CDR3, as DNA: TGCGCCAGCAGCCTACGGGACAACAATCAGCCCCAGCATTTT. Protein: CASSLRDNNQPQHF.

The chain recombines TRBV7-2 with TRBJ2-7, with a possible D match to TRBD2 (6 bases). With 1 base removed from V and 5 bases from J, the gap between germline ends came to 18 bases. The CDR3 spans 16 residues. Germline assignment: CDR1 SGHTA and CDR2 FQGNSA. CDR3 DNA: TGTGCCAGCAGCTTAGGGTACGGAGAGGGCGGGGACGAGCAGTACTTC. Protein sequence: CASSLGYGEGGDEQYF. Full variable domain (outside the CDR3, taken from reference TRBV7-2 and TRBJ2-7): GAGVSQSPSNKVTEKGKDVELRCDPISGHTALYWYRQSLGQGLEFLIYFQGNSAPDKSGLPSDRFSAERTGGSVSTLTIQRTQQEDSAVYLCASSLGYGEGGDEQYFGPGTRLTVT.

The table lists this clone with a count of one. This chain connects TRBV7-9 to TRBJ2-4; the match to TRBD2 covers 8 bases. V trimming: 5 bases; J trimming: 6 bases; junction bases outside the gene matches: 9. The CDR3 is made up of 15 amino acids. Germline V gene data show CDR1 as SEHNR and CDR2 as FQNEAQ (reference sequence). The CDR3 is CASSPTGLAGNIQYF. The CDR3 DNA is TGTGCCAGCAGCCCAACAGGCCTAGCGGGAAACATTCAGTACTTC.

The chain combines TRBV4-1 with TRBJ1-2; maybe TRBD1 (5 bases). Germline V gene sequence: CDR1 MGHRA, CDR2 YSYEKL. This CDR3 has 16 amino acids. V was pared by 4 bases and J by 4 bases, with 19 bases between. The CDR3 DNA sequence: TGCGCCAGCAGCCGTTCGGCCAGGACATCGGGCTATGGCTACACCTTC. Amino acids: CASSRSARTSGYGYTF.

The chain recombines TRBV27 with TRBJ2-5; 7 positions agree with TRBD1. The CDR3 totals 13 residues. J was trimmed by 5 bases and V by 3 bases; bases with no gene match: 3. Germline CDR1 and CDR2: MNHEY and SMNVEV (reference sequence). CDR3: CASSLGRGETQYF. In DNA, the CDR3 is TGTGCCAGCAGTTTGGGCAGGGGGGAGACCCAGTACTTC.

This clone is a singleton in its sample. The CDR3 spells CASSSALTSVDEQYF. CDR3 coding DNA: TGTGCCAGCAGCTCCGCTCTTACTTCGGTCGACGAGCAGTACTTC. This chain links TRBV7-2 with TRBJ2-7, with unresolved D. Between the trimmed V and J ends, which lost 4 bases and 5 bases, there was a span of 18 bases. The CDR3 runs 15 residues. Germline V gene lookup returns CDR1 SGHTA and CDR2 FQGNSA.

V and J are TRBV6-4 and TRBJ1-4; D perhaps matches TRBD1 (5 bases). Germline V CDR1 and CDR2: MRHNA, SNTAGT. CDR3 length: 14 amino acids. V was clipped by 3 bases and J by 6 bases, with 11 bases between them. This chain's CDR3 is CASSEAWGDEKLFF. CDR3 DNA sequence: TGTGCCAGCAGTGAGGCCTGGGGGGATGAAAAACTGTTTTTT.

The chain has TRBV7-9 and TRBJ1-2, with no clear D. The CDR3 totals 18 residues. Between the trimmed V and J ends, which lost 2 bases and 5 bases, there was a span of 24 bases. Germline V gene data show CDR1 as SEHNR and CDR2 as FQNEAQ (reference sequence). The CDR3 nucleotides read TGTGCCAGCAGCTTACCCAAATCGGAGGGAGGAGGGTCTTATGGCTACACCTTC. Encoded protein: CASSLPKSEGGGSYGYTF.

The rearrangement uses TRBV7-9 and TRBJ1-1; possibly TRBD1 for D (6 bases). V lost 1 base and J lost 0, with 9 bases in between. The CDR3 is 15 residues long. Germline CDR1 is SEHNR and CDR2 is FQNEAQ (reference sequence). The CDR3 here is CASSLEGGMNTEAFF. In DNA form, the CDR3 reads TGTGCCAGCAGCTTAGAGGGGGGAATGAACACTGAAGCTTTCTTT.

This clone appeared once. The chain carries TRBV9 and TRBJ2-7; the match to TRBD1 covers 9 bases. J gave up 2 bases and V 3 bases, and 6 bases lay outside the gene matches. This CDR3 is 15 amino acids long. The germline V gene encodes CDR1 SGDLS and CDR2 YYNGEE. DNA of the CDR3: TGTGCCAGCAGCGGTGGGACAGGGTGGGCCTACGAGCAGTACTTC. Amino acid sequence: CASSGGTGWAYEQYF.

This chain joins TRBV18 and TRBJ2-7; no clear D gene. From germline, CDR1 is KGHSH and CDR2 LQKENI. V was cut by 6 bases and J by 3 bases, with 9 bases left in between. The CDR3 runs 12 residues. CDR3 sequence (DNA): TGTGCCAGCTCTGTGGATGACTACGAGCAGTACTTC. Its protein product is CASSVDDYEQYF.

This chain links TRBV19 with TRBJ1-4, with a possible D match to TRBD1 (6 bases). The V end lost 3 bases, the J end lost 6 bases, and 14 bases lay between the germline ends. Germline V gives CDR1 LNHDA, CDR2 SQIVND (reference sequence). The CDR3 is made up of 15 amino acids. This CDR3 reads CASSIFMSGDEKLFF. Here the CDR3 DNA reads TGTGCCAGTAGTATTTTCATGTCAGGGGATGAAAAACTGTTTTTT.

The chain couples TRBV28 to TRBJ1-2; TRBD1 is a possible D gene (5 bases). The CDR3 consists of 12 residues. Deletions cut 7 bases from V and 8 bases from J, with 14 bases between. Germline lookup yields CDR1 MDHEN and CDR2 SYDVKM. CDR3 DNA: TGTGCCAGCAAAAAAGTCAACAGGGGCTACACCTTC. The encoded protein is CASKKVNRGYTF.

A few counts support this clone. This chain links TRBV6-6 with TRBJ1-1, with TRBD1 as a possible D gene (5 bases). The V and J ends lost 4 bases and 0 bases respectively, with 9 bases between them. CDR3 size: 14 residues. The germline CDR1 and CDR2 sequences are MNHNY and SVGAGI (reference sequence). CDR3 nucleotides: TGTGCCAGCAGTTCGGAGGGGATGAACACTGAAGCTTTCTTT. Translating gives CASSSEGMNTEAFF.

The chain recombines TRBV27 with TRBJ1-1; D gene unclear. V lost 0 bases and J lost 9, with 14 bases in between. Germline V gene lookup returns CDR1 MNHEY and CDR2 SMNVEV (reference sequence). This CDR3 spans 14 amino acids. CDR3 sequence (DNA): TGTGCCAGCAGTTTATCCCCTTCGACGCTACAAGCTTTCTTT. The encoded protein is CASSLSPSTLQAFF.

The rearrangement uses TRBV6-5 and TRBJ2-2, with 7 bases matching TRBD2. CDR1 MNHEY and CDR2 SVGAGI come from the germline V gene. This CDR3 has 15 amino acids. V dropped 6 bases and J dropped 6; count of bases not matched to a gene: 10. The CDR3 region is CASSPGLEKAGELFF. For the CDR3, the DNA is TGTGCCAGCAGCCCCGGACTAGAAAAGGCCGGGGAGCTGTTTTTT.

The chain carries TRBV30 and TRBJ1-1; D gene uncertain. CDR3 length equals 15 residues. Germline V lookup: CDR1 GTSNPN, CDR2 SVGIG (reference sequence). V gave up 1 base and J gave up 6 bases, with 18 bases separating them. The CDR3 loop is CAWSARGVINAEAFF. As DNA, the CDR3 is TGTGCCTGGAGTGCCCGCGGCGTGATAAACGCTGAAGCTTTCTTT.

The genes are TRBV6-6 and TRBJ2-3, with TRBD2 matching over 7 bases. Germline CDR1 reads MNHNY; CDR2 reads SVGAGI (reference sequence). This CDR3 comprises 13 residues. V was clipped by 4 bases and J by 2 bases; unmatched bases: 0. In DNA, the CDR3 is TGTGCCAGCAGTTGGGACTACACAGATACGCAGTATTTT. Translated, it gives CASSWDYTDTQYF.

This chain connects TRBV29-1 to TRBJ1-1; possible D gene TRBD1, 5 bases. Germline values: CDR1 SQVTM, CDR2 ANQGSEA. V was pared by 8 bases and J by 5 bases, with 15 bases between. The CDR3 covers 12 residues. The CDR3, as DNA: TGCAGCCTTGGGGGGGTTGGGACTGAAGCTTTCTTT. Protein product: CSLGGVGTEAFF.

This rearrangement joins TRBV28 to TRBJ1-3; 7 positions agree with TRBD1. The CDR3 contains 17 residues. After removal of 2 bases from V and 1 base from J, the junction contained 8 bases not matched to a gene. The germline gives CDR1 MDHEN, CDR2 SYDVKM. CDR3 coding DNA: TGTGCCAGCAGTTTAGACAGGGTCTCCCTATCTGGAAACACCATATATTTT. Protein: CASSLDRVSLSGNTIYF.

This chain joins TRBV28 and TRBJ1-5, with D possibly matching TRBD1 (6 bases). This CDR3 region has 16 residues. The V gene lost 2 bases and the J gene lost 2 bases, with 13 bases spanning the gap. Germline loops: CDR1 MDHEN, CDR2 SYDVKM. CDR3 bases: TGTGCCAGCAGTTTAAGGACAGCCTGGGGCAATCAGCCCCAGCATTTT. It translates to CASSLRTAWGNQPQHF. Complete variable domain (other parts from reference TRBV28 and TRBJ1-5): DVKVTQSSRYLVKRTGEKVFLECVQDMDHENMFWYRQDPGLGLRLIYFSYDVKMKEKGDIPEGYSVSREKKERFSLILESASTNQTSMYLCASSLRTAWGNQPQHFGDGTRLSIL.

The rearrangement uses TRBV27 and TRBJ2-3; D ambiguous. The CDR3 is 12 amino acids. The germline CDR1 and CDR2 sequences are MNHEY and SMNVEV (reference sequence). V lost 5 bases to trimming and J lost 2 bases, with 5 bases between them. The CDR3 DNA reads as TGTGCCAGCAGTCCTCCCACAGATACGCAGTATTTT. Residues: CASSPPTDTQYF.

This clone has a single count. The chain is built from TRBV5-1 and TRBJ2-7; TRBD2 is a possible D gene (5 bases). V lost 5 bases to trimming and J lost 1 base, with 7 bases between them. Germline lookup yields CDR1 SGHRS and CDR2 YFSETQ. There are 12 residues in the CDR3. This CDR3 is CASSSGSYEQYF. The CDR3 DNA reads TGCGCCAGCAGTTCGGGGTCCTACGAGCAGTACTTC.

CDR3 region: CASSLGQGNQPQHF. The CDR3 DNA reads TGTGCCAGCAGCTTGGGGCAGGGGAATCAGCCCCAGCATTTT. This chain joins TRBV7-9 and TRBJ1-5; D might be TRBD1 (6 bases). The ends were cut back, 3 bases at V and 4 bases at J, with 10 bases in the middle. CDR1 is SEHNR and CDR2 is FQNEAQ in the germline V gene (reference sequence). CDR3 size: 14 residues.

The chain has TRBV7-2 and TRBJ2-7; D is perhaps TRBD2 (5 bases). The CDR3 runs 14 residues. Germline CDR1 SGHTA, CDR2 FQGNSA. Trimming cost V 3 bases and J 9 bases, with 18 bases left between them. CDR3 in amino acids: CASSLVAGAQRQYF. The CDR3 nucleotides read TGTGCCAGCAGCTTGGTTGCGGGTGCCCAACGGCAGTACTTC.